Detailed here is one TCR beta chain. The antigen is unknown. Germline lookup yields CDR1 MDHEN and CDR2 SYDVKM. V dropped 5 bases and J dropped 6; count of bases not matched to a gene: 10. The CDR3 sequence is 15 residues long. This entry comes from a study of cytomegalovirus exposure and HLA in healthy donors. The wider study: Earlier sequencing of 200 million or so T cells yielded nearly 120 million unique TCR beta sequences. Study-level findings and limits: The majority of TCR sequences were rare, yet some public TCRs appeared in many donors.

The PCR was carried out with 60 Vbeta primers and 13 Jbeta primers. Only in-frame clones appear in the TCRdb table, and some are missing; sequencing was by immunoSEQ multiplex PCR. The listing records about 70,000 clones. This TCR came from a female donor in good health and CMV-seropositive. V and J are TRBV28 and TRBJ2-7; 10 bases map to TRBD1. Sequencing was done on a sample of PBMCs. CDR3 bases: TGTGCCAGCAGTCAAACGGGACAGGGGTTTGGCGAGCAGTACTTC. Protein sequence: CASSQTGQGFGEQYF.